This entry describes one T cell receptor (beta chain). A primer matching the constant region was used to make TCR beta cDNA from approximately 520 ng of total RNA. Slightly modified ARM-PCR served as the procedure for the TCR beta libraries. These libraries came from three rounds of nested multiplex PCR. The first two PCR rounds, around 10 cycles each, used TRBV1-TRBV30 forward primers and a C-beta reverse primer. TCRdb fed the multiplex PCR reads into MiXCR, producing one record per CDR3 protein. The sample has about 60,000 distinct CDR3 sequences; around 64% are singletons. The roughly 20-34 mg bulk tissue piece was not sorted before simultaneous RNA and DNA extraction. V was cut by 4 bases and J by 6 bases, with 19 bases left in between. Germline CDR1 is SGHNT and CDR2 is YYREEE (reference sequence). The CDR3 contains 16 residues. The data derive from a study of tumor-infiltrating lymphocytes in primary liver carcinoma.

The sequenced material came from liver tumor tissue from sampling region 4. As for subset: tumor region T4, right-lateral pole. The chain carries TRBV5-4 and TRBJ2-2; D ambiguous. The TCR originated in a man aged 35 to 55 with primary liver carcinoma and hepatitis B virus infection. The CDR3 DNA reads TGTGCCAGCAGCCCTGGTGCGGAAGGGCTCGCCGGGGAGCTGTTTTTT. Protein sequence: CASSPGAEGLAGELFF.